The sequence of this TCR beta chain was determined in a study of blood T cell repertoires in COVID-19. Study in general: Nucleic acid was either cDNA or gDNA, and it came from T cells, B-cell-depleted T cells, or PBMCs.

Using immunoSEQ multiplex PCR, the repertoire was profiled, and TCRdb retains in-frame clones only, with some absent. The table shows roughly 180,000 clones, with less than 85% occurring only once. Trimming pared 2 bases from V and 2 bases from J, leaving 13 bases between. CDR3 length: 15 amino acids. The germline CDR1 and CDR2 sequences are SGHRS and YFSETQ. Sequences were obtained from PBMCs or T cells enriched from blood (not recorded which). This receptor was taken from a man aged 55 to 69 who had recovered from COVID-19. The chain carries TRBV5-1 and TRBJ1-1, with D maybe TRBD1 (5 bases). For the CDR3, the DNA is TGCGCCAGCAGCTTTATCGGGGGAAGCAACACTGAAGCTTTCTTT. Amino acid sequence: CASSFIGGSNTEAFF.